The sequence of this TCR beta chain was determined in a study of shared clonotypes between healthy human individuals. Germline loops: CDR1 SGHTA, CDR2 FQGNSA. The V gene end was trimmed by 3 bases and the J gene end by 2 bases; junction bases not matched to a gene: 4. The CDR3 contains 15 residues. The method was immunoSEQ multiplex PCR; TCRdb's version includes in-frame clones alone and lacks a portion of them. The repertoire holds about 1 million clones, with roughly 74% as singletons. The V gene is TRBV7-2, the J gene TRBJ2-3; the match to TRBD1 covers 8 bases. Sequenced material: memory CD4+ T cells from PBMCs. Subset noted: CD45RA-negative fraction. This clonotype was sampled from a young man in good health. Some clones in this sample may be carry-over from other donors' samples. Written as DNA, the CDR3 is TGTGCCAGCAGCTTTAGACAGGGGCTCACAGATACGCAGTATTTT. This gives the protein CASSFRQGLTDTQYF.